The 30 T cell receptor beta chains below come from one sample, sequenced in a study of glioma-infiltrating T cells. TCR alpha and beta CDR3 regions were amplified from RNA using iRepertoire nested multiplex PCR. MiXCR, applied by TCRdb to the multiplex PCR reads, yields one record per CDR3 protein. The table includes 150,000 to 200,000 distinct CDR3 sequences, more than 35% detected once. Sequencing was done on a sample of glioma tissue, nonneoplastic brain tissue, or PBMCs (not recorded which). The receptors here all came from a human donor with low-grade glioma or glioblastoma, undergoing nonglioma brain surgery, or in good health (not recorded which).

The gene calls are TRBV10-3 and TRBJ2-7; no clear D. Germline assignment: CDR1 ENHRY and CDR2 SYGVKD. The CDR3 sequence is 15 residues long. Trimming left V 8 bases short and J 4 bases short, with 21 bases between. The CDR3 loop is CAIHDTAVAVYEQYF. The CDR3 nucleotides read TGTGCCATCCATGACACAGCCGTAGCAGTGTACGAGCAGTACTTC.

Concerning this clonotype: The germline gene is not matched at one end of the junction; a read error may be the cause. The chain recombines TRBV2 with TRBJ2-5; a weak D match, TRBD2 (5 bases). The germline CDR1 and CDR2 sequences are SNHLY and FYNNEI. The CDR3 is made up of 13 amino acids. The DNA for the CDR3 is TGTGCCTGCAGTGGGAGTCGCGTGGAGACCCAGTACTTC. It is translated as CACSGSRVETQYF. The full variable domain, completed using reference TRBV2 and TRBJ2-5, is EPEVTQTPSHQVTQMGQEVILRCVPISNHLYFYWYRQILGQKVEFLVSFYNNEISEKSEIFDDQFSVERPDGSNFTLKIRSTKLEDSAMYFCACSGSRVETQYFGPGTRLLVL.

This clonotype is a singleton in its sample. A much larger clone sits a single nucleotide away, making a read error possible. The gene calls are TRBV20-1 and TRBJ2-3; D may be TRBD2 (7 bases). The CDR3 is 14 amino acids. V was clipped by 6 bases and J by 5 bases, with 18 bases between them. Germline CDR1 is DFQATT and CDR2 is SNEGSKA (reference sequence). CDR3 loop: CSAAGLEGGDTQYF. DNA for the CDR3: TGCAGTGCCGCCGGACTAGAGGGGGGAGATACGCAGTATTTT.

On this clonotype: Possible read error: a much larger clone is one base away. The chain uses TRBV11-2 and TRBJ2-1; D may match TRBD1 or TRBD2 (5 bases each). The V gene's germline CDR1 is SGHAT and CDR2 FQNNGV. The CDR3 extends over 14 amino acids. The CDR3 is CASSPRSGHNEQLF. The CDR3 nucleotides read TGTGCCAGCAGCCCTCGGTCGGGGCACAATGAGCAGCTCTTC.

About this clonotype: Given a much more abundant clone one base away, this may be a read error. The gene calls are TRBV20-1 and TRBJ2-7; a weak D match, TRBD1 (6 bases). From germline, CDR1 is DFQATT and CDR2 SNEGSKA (reference sequence). V lost 0 bases and J 4 bases, leaving 19 bases between the germline ends. CDR3 length: 16 residues. The CDR3, as DNA: TGCAGTGCTAGAGATCATGGGTCCCCAGGGGAATACGAGCAGTACTTC. It translates to CSARDHGSPGEYEQYF.

This clonotype was observed at least ten times. The chain uses TRBV20-1 and TRBJ2-1; possible D gene TRBD1, 5 bases. Per germline, CDR1 DFQATT and CDR2 SNEGSKA (reference sequence). The CDR3 extends over 12 amino acids. V lost 6 bases, J lost 4 bases, and 10 bases lay in between. The CDR3 DNA is TGCAGTGCCAGGACAAGATACAATGAGCAGTTCTTC. Translating it yields CSARTRYNEQFF.

At least ten counts were recorded for this clonotype. V is TRBV3-1 and J is TRBJ1-1, with D hard to call. Germline CDR1 is LGHDT and CDR2 is YNNKEL (reference sequence). With 1 base removed from V and 1 base from J, the gap between germline ends came to 7 bases. The CDR3 is 14 residues long. CDR3 DNA sequence: TGTGCCAGCAGCCAAGTGGACCGGAACACTGAAGCTTTCTTT. Amino acids: CASSQVDRNTEAFF.

This clonotype appeared once. The J gene is TRBJ2-5, the V gene TRBV6-8, with a possible D match to TRBD1 (5 bases). Germline-derived CDR1 and CDR2 are MNHGY and SAAAGT. V lost 8 bases and J lost 5, with 18 bases in between. This CDR3 spans 14 amino acids. CDR3 bases: TGTGCCAGCTCACAGAGTGGGGCGGAGGAGACCCAGTACTTC. Its protein product is CASSQSGAEETQYF.

Notes on this clonotype: A read error may explain this, as a much larger clone is one base away. The J gene is TRBJ2-1, the V gene TRBV4-1; D gene ambiguous. This CDR3 has 12 residues. Germline V gene sequence: CDR1 MGHRA, CDR2 YSYEKL. CDR3 residues: CASIQAGNEQFF. The DNA of the CDR3 is TGCGCCAGCATCCAAGCTGGGAATGAGCAGTTCTTC.

The table lists this clonotype with a count of one. A much more abundant neighbour one base away suggests this may be a read error. The genes are TRBV5-4 and TRBJ2-1, with 10 bases matching TRBD2. Per germline, CDR1 SGHNT and CDR2 YYREEE (reference sequence). The CDR3 runs 16 residues. V lost 4 bases to trimming and J lost 7 bases; unmatched junction nucleotides: 11. The CDR3 DNA sequence: TGTGCCAGCAGCCGGACTAGCGGACAGTTGAATAATGAGCAGTTCTTC. This codes for CASSRTSGQLNNEQFF.

This clonotype was counted ten times or more. The chain recombines TRBV3-1 with TRBJ2-1, with D perhaps being TRBD1 or TRBD2 (5 bases each). Germline V CDR1 and CDR2: LGHDT, YNNKEL (reference sequence). The V gene lost 0 bases and the J gene lost 10 bases, with 10 bases spanning the gap. This CDR3 comprises 13 residues. Here the CDR3 DNA reads TGTGCCAGCAGCCAAGATTTGGGGACCGAGCAGTTCTTC. It translates to CASSQDLGTEQFF.

The J gene is TRBJ1-5, the V gene TRBV30; 7 nucleotides align to TRBD1. The CDR3 is made up of 18 amino acids. V was pared by 4 bases and J by 0 bases, with 15 bases of the junction left unmatched. CDR1 and CDR2 (germline): GTSNPN, SVGIG (reference sequence). For the CDR3, the DNA is TGTGCCTGGACAAAGTACAGGGGTAGAGACCTTAGCAATCAGCCCCAGCATTTT. Its protein product is CAWTKYRGRDLSNQPQHF.

This clonotype showed up many times. This chain uses TRBV28 with TRBJ2-7, with 7 bases matching TRBD1. Germline CDR1 is MDHEN and CDR2 is SYDVKM. V trimming: 4 bases; J trimming: 6 bases; junction bases outside the gene matches: 15. The CDR3 is made up of 16 amino acids. The CDR3 bases are TGTGCCAGCAGTTACAGGACAGGCCCGGCGGTATCCGAGCAGTACTTC. As protein: CASSYRTGPAVSEQYF.

Regarding this clonotype: At one end the junction does not follow the germline gene, possibly because of a read error. The genes are TRBV28 and TRBJ1-6; D is possibly TRBD1 (6 bases). Looked up from germline, CDR1 is MDHEN and CDR2 is SYDVKM. The CDR3 is 13 residues long. CDR3 bases: TGTGCAAGCAGTGAGGACAGCAATTCACCCCTCCACTTT. Translation gives CASSEDSNSPLHF.

As to this clonotype: Given a much more abundant clone one base away, this may be a read error. This rearrangement joins TRBV2 to TRBJ2-3; possibly TRBD1 for D (5 bases). CDR1 is SNHLY, CDR2 FYNNEI, per germline. This CDR3 spans 14 amino acids. The CDR3 spells CASSAEWGTDKQYF. CDR3 DNA: TGTGCCAGCAGTGCAGAGTGGGGCACAGATAAGCAGTATTTT.

This CDR3 reads CASSPGREDGEQYF. Here the CDR3 DNA reads TGTGCCAGCTCACCTGGGCGGGAGGACGGGGAGCAGTACTTC. The chain uses TRBV18 and TRBJ2-7; 8 nucleotides agree with TRBD2. This CDR3 region has 14 residues. With 3 bases clipped from V and 7 bases from J, the junction kept 8 bases outside the gene matches. The germline CDR1 and CDR2 sequences are KGHSH and LQKENI. The full variable domain, rest sourced from reference TRBV18 and TRBJ2-7, is NAGVMQNPRHLVRRRGQEARLRCSPMKGHSHVYWYRQLPEEGLKFMVYLQKENIIDESGMPKERFSAEFPKEGPSILRIQQVVRGDSAAYFCASSPGREDGEQYFGPGTRLTVT.

Note on this clonotype: Just one base apart from a much larger clone, this may be a read error. The V gene is TRBV20-1, the J gene TRBJ2-5, with TRBD2 as a possible D gene (6 bases). The CDR3 covers 15 residues. Trimming took off 6 bases at V and 4 bases at J, with 21 bases between the two ends. Germline V gene sequence: CDR1 DFQATT, CDR2 SNEGSKA (reference sequence). The CDR3 DNA reads as TGCAGTGCCGCTAGAGAGCCAGAGGGAGGAGAGACCCAGTACTTC. Residues: CSAAREPEGGETQYF.

This clonotype has ten or more counts. V and J are TRBV6-1 and TRBJ2-1; D might be TRBD2 (5 bases). Germline CDR1 is MNHNS and CDR2 is SASEGT. The CDR3 has 15 residues. V dropped 6 bases and J dropped 7 bases, with 19 bases sitting between them. This CDR3 reads CASSQTRRYENEQFF. As DNA, the CDR3 is TGTGCCAGCAGCCAAACCAGGAGGTATGAGAATGAGCAGTTCTTC.

As for this clonotype: At one end, the junction sequence differs from germline, possibly due to a read error. The J gene is TRBJ2-7, the V gene TRBV11-2; 11 nucleotides agree with TRBD2. Per germline, CDR1 SGHAT and CDR2 FQNNGV. The length of the CDR3 is 15 residues. The CDR3 spells CASSSIAGGPDEQCF. In nucleotides, the CDR3 is TGTGCCAGCAGCTCCATAGCGGGAGGGCCGGATGAGCAGTGCTTC.

This clonotype showed up many times. The V gene is TRBV20-1, the J gene TRBJ2-6; tentative D call: TRBD2 (6 bases). The germline CDR1 and CDR2 sequences are DFQATT and SNEGSKA (reference sequence). This CDR3 has 13 amino acids. V was clipped by 7 bases and J by 1 base, with 8 bases between them. The CDR3 protein is CSVGGSGANVLTF. In nucleotides, the CDR3 is TGCAGTGTTGGAGGGTCTGGGGCCAACGTCCTGACTTTC.

This rearrangement joins TRBV28 to TRBJ2-7; D may match TRBD1 or TRBD2 (6 bases each). With 5 bases removed from V and 4 bases from J, the gap between germline ends came to 18 bases. Germline V gene sequence: CDR1 MDHEN, CDR2 SYDVKM. CDR3 length: 15 residues. Here the CDR3 DNA reads TGTGCCAGCAGTCAGCCGGGACGGGGGCAATACGAGCAGTACTTC. Translated: CASSQPGRGQYEQYF.

Of note for this clonotype: A much larger clone lies a single base off, so this may be a read error. The chain uses TRBV6-9 and TRBJ2-7; 7 bases map to TRBD2. Germline CDR1 and CDR2: MNHGY and SVAAGI. The CDR3 runs 15 residues. V lost 4 bases and J lost 2; bases outside the gene matches: 8. DNA of the CDR3: TGTGCCAGCAGTTCCTGGACTAGGAATACCTACGAGCAGTACTTC. The encoded protein is CASSSWTRNTYEQYF.

This clonotype was detected many times. The chain uses TRBV28 and TRBJ1-5, with 7 bases aligning to TRBD1. V shed 6 bases, J shed 4 bases, and the junction held 3 bases outside the gene matches. The CDR3 sequence is 13 residues long. Germline CDR1 and CDR2: MDHEN and SYDVKM. The CDR3 loop is CASSRQGNQPQHF. CDR3 nucleotides: TGTGCCAGCAGCCGACAGGGTAATCAGCCCCAGCATTTT.

This clonotype showed up just once. The chain is built from TRBV27 and TRBJ2-5, with TRBD2 identical over 7 bases. The length of the CDR3 is 15 residues. CDR1 and CDR2 (germline): MNHEY, SMNVEV (reference sequence). Unmatched junction bases numbered 8, after V lost 3 bases and J lost 4 bases. In DNA, the CDR3 is TGTGCCAGCAGTTTTCTAGCAACGGGAGGAGAGACCCAGTACTTC. Translating it yields CASSFLATGGETQYF.

The chain carries TRBV20-1 and TRBJ1-2; the D gene is possibly TRBD1 (5 bases). CDR1 DFQATT and CDR2 SNEGSKA come from the germline V gene (reference sequence). Trimming left V 5 bases short and J 4 bases short, with 20 bases between. The CDR3 sequence is 15 residues long. CDR3 residues: CSAPLGAGEVYGYTF. DNA for the CDR3: TGCAGTGCTCCTTTAGGGGCAGGTGAGGTCTATGGCTACACCTTC.

The V call is TRBV20-1, the J call TRBJ2-1, with D perhaps matching TRBD2 (5 bases). The CDR3 has 12 amino acids. Germline lookup yields CDR1 DFQATT and CDR2 SNEGSKA (reference sequence). Trimming removed 3 bases at V and 10 bases at J, with 13 bases between. Here the CDR3 reads CSARASYREQFF. In nucleotides, the CDR3 is TGCAGTGCTAGGGCTAGCTATCGCGAGCAGTTCTTC.

This clonotype has more than one count but fewer than ten. The chain links TRBV12-3 or TRBV12-4 to TRBJ1-5; D gene unclear. V lost 6 bases and J lost 8, with 14 bases in between. The CDR3 runs 13 residues. In DNA, the CDR3 is TGTGCCAGCAGCCGCAGGACTATAGAGCCCCAGCATTTT. Amino acid sequence: CASSRRTIEPQHF.

This clonotype was seen at least ten times. V is TRBV7-9 and J is TRBJ2-2; D not certain. The CDR3 covers 12 residues. V was trimmed by 0 bases and J by 5 bases, leaving 1 base between them. CDR1 SEHNR and CDR2 FQNEAQ come from the germline V gene (reference sequence). This CDR3 is CASSLATGELFF. The CDR3 DNA reads TGTGCCAGCAGCTTAGCGACCGGGGAGCTGTTTTTT.

This clonotype was seen more than once but under ten times. The V gene is TRBV11-2, the J gene TRBJ1-1, with D perhaps matching TRBD1 (6 bases). The length of the CDR3 is 13 residues. The germline CDR1 and CDR2 sequences are SGHAT and FQNNGV. Trimming shortened V by 6 bases and J by 5 bases, and 13 bases separated the two germline ends. The CDR3 is CASSNNRVTEAFF. The DNA of the CDR3 is TGTGCCAGCAGTAATAACAGGGTGACTGAAGCTTTCTTT.

This clonotype is deemed medium-sized. The J gene is TRBJ1-5, the V gene TRBV28; unclear D gene. The CDR3 has 14 amino acids. Germline lookup yields CDR1 MDHEN and CDR2 SYDVKM. V lost 4 bases, J lost 5 bases, and 12 bases lay in between. This CDR3 is CASSSPLRDQPQHF. CDR3 DNA: TGTGCCAGCAGTTCTCCCTTGAGGGATCAGCCCCAGCATTTT.